A selection of T cell receptor beta chains follows, all from one sample in a study of metastatic and nonmetastatic thyroid tumors. TCRdb reassembled clones from the PCR reads with MiXCR. The data contain roughly 55,000 clones, about 16% of them singletons. Sample: blood. All receptors derive from a male donor with papillary thyroid cancer or a benign thyroid nodule (not recorded which). Some clones in this sample may be carry-over from other donors' samples. CDR3s include the opening cysteine and the closing phenylalanine or tryptophan. The D gene is left open where the match is weak. The size field is filled for only some rows; it gives once, few, many or a size class.

>TRBJ2-1|TRBV25-1|many|TRBD1
CASSEWEWGQNNEQFF
TGTGCCAGCAGTGAATGGGAGTGGGGACAGAACAATGAGCAGTTCTTC
>TRBJ2-7|TRBV10-2|many|-
CATRGASYEQYF
TGCGCCACCCGGGGGGCCTCCTACGAGCAGTACTTC
>TRBJ2-3|TRBV9|many|TRBD2
CASSPTTSGANTDTQYF
TGTGCCAGCAGCCCAACGACTAGCGGGGCGAACACAGATACGCAGTATTTT
>TRBJ1-1|TRBV7-3|many|TRBD1
CASSASGGTEAFF
TGTGCCAGCAGCGCATCAGGGGGCACTGAAGCTTTCTTT
>TRBJ1-1|TRBV19|many|-
CASTRTWEPNTEAFF
TGTGCCAGTACCCGAACCTGGGAGCCGAACACTGAAGCTTTCTTT
>TRBJ2-7|TRBV15|many|TRBD2
CATSTKKLAGGPYEQYF
TGTGCCACCAGCACCAAGAAGCTAGCGGGGGGTCCCTACGAGCAGTACTTC
>TRBJ2-1|TRBV6-1|many|TRBD1
CASNLGQGIDEQFF
TGTGCCAGCAATCTGGGACAGGGGATCGATGAGCAGTTCTTC
>TRBJ2-3|TRBV6-4|many|-
CASSDSGGAGDTQYF
TGTGCCAGCAGTGACTCTGGGGGAGCGGGAGATACGCAGTATTTT
>TRBJ1-6|TRBV6-5|many|-
CASSYVSDFNSPLHF
TGTGCCAGCAGTTATGTTTCAGATTTTAATTCACCCCTCCACTTT
>TRBJ1-2|TRBV5-1|many|-
CASSLEGFGYTF
TGCGCCAGCAGCTTGGAAGGGTTTGGCTACACCTTC
>TRBJ1-1|TRBV20-1|many|-
CSARREPGNTEAFF
TGCAGTGCCCGACGAGAGCCGGGGAACACTGAAGCTTTCTTT
>TRBJ2-3|TRBV29-1|-|-
CSVEPSAGLGTDTQYF
TGCAGCGTTGAACCCAGCGCCGGACTGGGTACAGATACGCAGTATTTT
>TRBJ2-7|TRBV20-1|-|TRBD1
CSARVRQGTSYEQYF
TGCAGTGCTAGAGTTCGACAGGGGACCTCCTACGAGCAGTACTTC
>TRBJ1-4|TRBV12-3/TRBV12-4|many|TRBD1
CASFYRADRENEKLFF
TGTGCCAGCTTCTATAGGGCGGACAGGGAGAATGAAAAACTGTTTTTT
>TRBJ1-1|TRBV6-1|many|-
CASSGANTEAFF
TGTGCCAGCAGCGGGGCGAACACTGAAGCTTTCTTT
>TRBJ2-1|TRBV19|-|TRBD2
CASTTAGGLHSYNEKFF
TGTGCCAGTACGACGGCGGGAGGGCTCCACTCCTACAATGAGAAGTTCTTC
>TRBJ2-1|TRBV20-1|-|TRBD2
CSARDFTSGMASDEQFF
TGCAGTGCTAGAGATTTTACTAGCGGTATGGCCTCTGATGAGCAGTTCTTC
>TRBJ2-2|TRBV5-1|many|TRBD2
CASSRRAGEAGELFF
TGCGCCAGCAGTCGACGAGCGGGAGAAGCCGGGGAGCTGTTTTTT
>TRBJ2-5|TRBV7-3|many|-
CASTLKGNEETQYF
TGTGCCAGCACCCTAAAGGGGAATGAAGAGACCCAGTACTTC
>TRBJ2-2|TRBV28|many|-
CASSPVRDNTGELFF
TGTGCCAGCAGCCCCGTGCGGGACAACACCGGGGAGCTGTTTTTT
>TRBJ2-2|TRBV12-3/TRBV12-4|few|-
CASRPWTTRDRGAVF
TGTGCCAGCAGACCCTGGACTACTAGGGACCGGGGAGCTGTTTTT
>TRBJ2-7|TRBV7-6|many|TRBD2
CASSFTSGGNSYEQYF
TGTGCCAGCAGCTTTACTAGCGGGGGAAACTCCTACGAGCAGTACTTC
>TRBJ2-2|TRBV4-3|many|-
CASSQDGTGELFF
TGCGCCAGCAGCCAAGATGGGACCGGGGAGCTGTTTTTT
>TRBJ1-5|TRBV24-1|many|-
CATSSTRSNNQPQHF
TGTGCCACCAGTTCAACACGGTCCAACAATCAGCCCCAGCATTTT
>TRBJ2-2|TRBV5-1|many|-
CASRAGSTGELFF
TGCGCCAGCCGGGCAGGAAGCACCGGGGAGCTGTTTTTT
>TRBJ1-2|TRBV4-3|many|-
CASSQDSTGTYGYTF
TGCGCCAGCAGCCAAGATTCCACAGGGACCTATGGCTACACCTTC
>TRBJ1-6|TRBV20-1|many|-
CSARDSSLSSYNSPLHF
TGCAGTGCTAGAGATTCCTCTCTAAGCTCCTATAATTCACCCCTCCACTTT
>TRBJ1-5|TRBV20-1|many|-
CSASPGNSNQPQHF
TGCAGTGCTAGCCCCGGTAATAGCAATCAGCCCCAGCATTTT
>TRBJ1-6|TRBV5-8|many|-
CASSLAGGGSPLHF
TGTGCCAGCAGCTTGGCCGGGGGTGGTTCACCCCTCCACTTT
>TRBJ1-1|TRBV15|many|-
CATSRDQEHLPEAFF
TGTGCCACCAGCAGAGATCAGGAACACCTCCCGGAAGCTTTCTTT
>TRBJ2-7|TRBV7-9|many|TRBD1
CASSLRDRSYEQYF
TGTGCCAGCAGCTTAAGGGACAGATCCTACGAGCAGTACTTC
>TRBJ1-3|TRBV6-1|many|TRBD1
CASSATGDAGNTIYF
TGTGCCAGCAGTGCAACAGGGGATGCTGGAAACACCATATATTTT
>TRBJ2-6|TRBV24-1|many|-
CATSEGVGGANVLTF
TGTGCCACCAGTGAAGGGGTAGGTGGGGCCAACGTCCTGACTTTC
>TRBJ2-6|TRBV30|-|-
CAWSTGGENVLTF
TGTGCCTGGAGTACCGGCGGGGAAAACGTCCTGACTTTC
>TRBJ2-1|TRBV30|many|-
CAWSPAGREYNEQFF
TGTGCCTGGAGTCCCGCGGGACGGGAATACAATGAGCAGTTCTTC
>TRBJ2-1|TRBV19|many|TRBD1
CASTPQGGRYNEQFF
TGTGCCAGTACCCCCCAAGGGGGCCGCTACAATGAGCAGTTCTTC
>TRBJ2-3|TRBV6-1|many|-
CAAKDYITDTQYF
TGTGCCGCTAAGGACTACATCACAGATACGCAGTATTTT
>TRBJ1-5|TRBV29-1|many|-
CSLQVGGQPQHF
TGCAGCCTACAGGTGGGCGGTCAGCCCCAGCATTTT
>TRBJ2-2|TRBV12-3/TRBV12-4|many|-
CASSLSIGELFF
TGTGCCAGCAGTTTGTCCATCGGGGAGCTGTTTTTT
>TRBJ2-2|TRBV28|many|-
CASSFTGVGAGELFF
TGTGCCAGCAGTTTTACCGGGGTCGGGGCCGGGGAGCTGTTTTTT
>TRBJ2-5|TRBV6-1|many|TRBD1
CASTGTGNSELQETQYF
TGTGCCAGCACCGGGACAGGGAATTCGGAGTTACAAGAGACCCAGTACTTC
>TRBJ1-6|TRBV15|many|TRBD1
CATSRDRDSIISPLHF
TGTGCCACCAGCAGAGACCGGGACAGTATAATTTCACCCCTCCACTTT
>TRBJ2-1|TRBV9|many|-
CASSVATGSYNEQFF
TGTGCCAGCAGCGTAGCGACAGGCTCCTACAATGAGCAGTTCTTC
>TRBJ1-1|TRBV7-6|many|-
CASSVEMNTEAFF
TGTGCCAGCAGTGTGGAGATGAACACTGAAGCTTTCTTT
>TRBJ2-7|TRBV12-3/TRBV12-4|-|TRBD1
CDSSGRDRGRSEQYF
TGTGACAGCAGTGGGCGGGACAGGGGGCGCTCCGAGCAGTACTTC
>TRBJ1-6|TRBV7-2|many|-
CASSLFQGGYNSPLHF
TGTGCCAGCAGCTTATTCCAGGGTGGTTATAATTCACCCCTCCACTTT
>TRBJ2-5|TRBV6-1|many|TRBD2
CASSQGLEVSQYF
TGTGCCAGCAGTCAGGGACTAGAGGTTAGCCAGTACTTC
>TRBJ2-3|TRBV20-1|many|-
CSGDLLLTDTQYF
TGCAGTGGTGACCTGTTGCTGACAGATACGCAGTATTTT
>TRBJ2-5|TRBV3-1|many|-
CASRGVETQYF
TGTGCCAGTAGGGGCGTGGAGACCCAGTACTTC
>TRBJ1-3|TRBV6-6|few|-
CASSYSFSLRGEGNTIYF
TGTGCCAGCAGTTACTCGTTTAGTTTGCGGGGGGAAGGAAACACCATATATTTT
>TRBJ1-2|TRBV28|many|-
CASRLGGGNYAGYTF
TGTGCCAGCCGACTCGGCGGCGGGAACTATGCGGGCTACACCTTC
>TRBJ1-5|TRBV19|many|-
CASSTSRTDSNQPQHF
TGTGCCAGTAGTACAAGTCGGACAGATAGCAATCAGCCCCAGCATTTT